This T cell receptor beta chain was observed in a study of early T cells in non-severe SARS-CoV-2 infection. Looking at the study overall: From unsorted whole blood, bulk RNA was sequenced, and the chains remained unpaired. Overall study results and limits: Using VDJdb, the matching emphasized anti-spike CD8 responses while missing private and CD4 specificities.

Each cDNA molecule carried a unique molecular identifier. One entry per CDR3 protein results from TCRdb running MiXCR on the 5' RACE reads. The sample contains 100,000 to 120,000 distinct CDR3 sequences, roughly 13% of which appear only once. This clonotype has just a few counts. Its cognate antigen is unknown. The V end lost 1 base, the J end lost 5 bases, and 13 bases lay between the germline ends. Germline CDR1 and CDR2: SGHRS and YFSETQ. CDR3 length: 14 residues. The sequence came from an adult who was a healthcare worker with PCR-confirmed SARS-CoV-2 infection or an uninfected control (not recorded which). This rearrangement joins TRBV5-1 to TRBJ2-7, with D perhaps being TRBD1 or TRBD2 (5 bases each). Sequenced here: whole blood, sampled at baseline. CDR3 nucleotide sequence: TGCGCCAGCAGCTTGACGGGGACGGCGGACGAGCAGTACTTC. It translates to CASSLTGTADEQYF.